The entry below describes one T cell receptor (beta chain). This record comes from a study of cytomegalovirus exposure and HLA in healthy donors. The CDR3 spans 14 residues. V gave up 0 bases and J gave up 3 bases; unmatched junction bases: 1. In germline, CDR1 is SQVTM, CDR2 ANQGSEA. The table came from immunoSEQ multiplex PCR; TCRdb's copy has only in-frame clones and leaves some out. The sample has a few hundred thousand clones, 88% seen once; the top ten hold 2.9%. Material for sequencing was PBMCs. This TCR was sampled from a woman younger than 35 in good health and CMV-seronegative. This chain connects TRBV29-1 to TRBJ2-7; 11 bases map to TRBD1. The CDR3 sequence is CSVEDGTGGYEQYF. The CDR3 bases are TGCAGCGTTGAAGACGGGACAGGGGGCTACGAGCAGTACTTC.